Here is one T cell receptor (beta chain) with its context. Given a much more abundant clone one base away, this may be a read error. These data originate in a study of identical twins. TCRdb processed the 5' RACE reads anew with MiXCR; each CDR3 protein has one entry. The profile covers more than 1.5 million distinct CDR3 sequences, with roughly a third appearing a single time and under 0.35% taken by the ten largest. This receptor was obtained from a newborn girl in good health. The sample taken for sequencing was cord blood.

CDR3 bases: TGTGCCAGCCGCCATTCCTACAATGAGCAGTACTTC. Its translation: CASRHSYNEQYF. This rearrangement joins TRBV28 to TRBJ2-1, with D uncertain. TRBJ2-7 matches the DNA end more closely, so the J call is doubtful. The CDR3 runs 12 residues. The germline CDR1 and CDR2 sequences are MDHEN and SYDVKM.